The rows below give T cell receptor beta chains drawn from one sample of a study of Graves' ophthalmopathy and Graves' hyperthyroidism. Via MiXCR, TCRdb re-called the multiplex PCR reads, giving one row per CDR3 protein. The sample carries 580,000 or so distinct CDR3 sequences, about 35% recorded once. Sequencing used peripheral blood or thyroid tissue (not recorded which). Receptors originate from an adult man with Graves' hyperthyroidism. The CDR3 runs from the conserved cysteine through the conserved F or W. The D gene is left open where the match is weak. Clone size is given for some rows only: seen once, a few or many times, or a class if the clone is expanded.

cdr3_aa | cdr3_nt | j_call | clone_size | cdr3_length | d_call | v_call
CSARATLTEQFF | TGCAGTGCTAGAGCGACCCTGACGGAGCAGTTCTTC | TRBJ2-1 | . | 12 | . | TRBV20-1
CAISSDGTATEAFF | TGTGCCATCAGCTCCGACGGGACGGCCACTGAAGCTTTCTTT | TRBJ1-1 | . | 14 | . | TRBV10-3
CASGRGQGREQYF | TGTGCTAGTGGGCGCGGACAGGGCCGCGAGCAGTACTTC | TRBJ2-7 | . | 13 | TRBD1 | TRBV12-3/TRBV12-4
CASSFEGAQETQYF | TGTGCCAGCAGCTTTGAGGGGGCTCAAGAGACCCAGTACTTC | TRBJ2-5 | . | 14 | TRBD1 | TRBV7-4
CASSEGQRTTSNQPQHF | TGTGCCAGCAGCGAGGGACAGAGGACTACCAGCAATCAGCCCCAGCATTTT | TRBJ1-5 | many | 17 | TRBD1 | TRBV2
CASSDVAGGALHEQSF | . | TRBJ2-5 | . | 16 | . | TRBV7-9
CAISERTTNYGYTF | TGTGCCATCAGTGAGAGGACTACTAACTATGGCTACACCTTC | TRBJ1-2 | . | 14 | . | TRBV10-3
CSVLNPDRGNTEAFF | TGCAGCGTACTTAACCCCGACAGGGGGAACACTGAAGCTTTCTTT | TRBJ1-1 | . | 15 | TRBD1 | TRBV29-1
CATSRGQGGTEAFF | TGTGCCACCAGCAGAGGACAGGGTGGCACTGAAGCTTTCTTT | TRBJ1-1 | . | 14 | TRBD1 | TRBV15
CASSEGGGNTEAFF | TGCGCCAGCAGTGAAGGTGGTGGGAACACTGAAGCTTTCTTT | TRBJ1-1 | many | 14 | . | TRBV10-1
CSARRRGEIRETQYF | TGCAGTGCTAGACGCAGGGGGGAGATACGGGAGACCCAGTACTTC | TRBJ2-5 | . | 15 | . | TRBV20-1